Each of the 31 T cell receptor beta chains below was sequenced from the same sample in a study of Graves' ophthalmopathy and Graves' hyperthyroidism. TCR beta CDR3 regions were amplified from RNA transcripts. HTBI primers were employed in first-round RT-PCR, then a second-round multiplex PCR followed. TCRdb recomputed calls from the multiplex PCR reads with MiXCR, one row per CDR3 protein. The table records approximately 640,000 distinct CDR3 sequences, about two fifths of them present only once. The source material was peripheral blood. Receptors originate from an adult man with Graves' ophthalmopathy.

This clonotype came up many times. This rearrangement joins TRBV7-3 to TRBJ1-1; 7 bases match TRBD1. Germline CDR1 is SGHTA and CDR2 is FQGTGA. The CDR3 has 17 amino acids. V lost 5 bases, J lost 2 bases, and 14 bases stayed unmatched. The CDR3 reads CASSPGSSGGPNTEAFF. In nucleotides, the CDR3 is TGTGCCAGCAGCCCCGGAAGTTCAGGGGGACCAAACACTGAAGCTTTCTTT.

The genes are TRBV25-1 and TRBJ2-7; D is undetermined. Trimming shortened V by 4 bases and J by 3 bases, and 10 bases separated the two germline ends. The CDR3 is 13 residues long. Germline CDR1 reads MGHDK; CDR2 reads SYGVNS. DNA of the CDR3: TGTGCCAGCAGTGCTAGTGGTCACTACGAGCAGTACTTC. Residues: CASSASGHYEQYF.

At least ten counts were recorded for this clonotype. CDR3 nucleotide sequence: TGTGCCAGCGGTTGGGAGGCCTATGGCTACACCTTC. Translating gives CASGWEAYGYTF. The chain is built from TRBV12-3 or TRBV12-4 and TRBJ1-2; D is ambiguous. The V end was cut by 8 bases, the J end by 4 bases, with 11 bases between. CDR3 length equals 12 residues.

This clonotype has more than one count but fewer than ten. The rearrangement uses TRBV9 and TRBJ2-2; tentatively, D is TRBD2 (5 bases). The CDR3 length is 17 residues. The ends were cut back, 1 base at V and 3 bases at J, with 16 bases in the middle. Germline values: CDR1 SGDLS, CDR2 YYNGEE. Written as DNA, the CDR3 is TGTGCCAGCAGCGTATGGCCAAACGGGGAAGACACCGGGGAGCTGTTTTTT. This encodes CASSVWPNGEDTGELFF.

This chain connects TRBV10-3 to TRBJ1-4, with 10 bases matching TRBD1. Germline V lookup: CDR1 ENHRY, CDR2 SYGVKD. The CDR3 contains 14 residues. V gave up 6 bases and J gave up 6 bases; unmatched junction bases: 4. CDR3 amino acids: CAISRQGADEKLFF. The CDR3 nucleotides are TGTGCCATCAGCCGACAGGGGGCGGATGAAAAACTGTTTTTT.

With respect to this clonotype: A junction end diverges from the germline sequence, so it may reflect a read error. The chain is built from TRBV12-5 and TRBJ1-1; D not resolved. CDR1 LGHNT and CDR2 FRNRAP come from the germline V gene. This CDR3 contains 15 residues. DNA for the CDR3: TGTGCTAGTGATTTGGCCCAAGCCGCGGGCACTGAAGCTTTCTTT. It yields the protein CASDLAQAAGTEAFF.

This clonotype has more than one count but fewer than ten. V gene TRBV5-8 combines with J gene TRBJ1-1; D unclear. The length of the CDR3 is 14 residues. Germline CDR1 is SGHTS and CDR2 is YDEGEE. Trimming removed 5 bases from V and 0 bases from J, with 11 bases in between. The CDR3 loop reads CASRSATMNTEAFF. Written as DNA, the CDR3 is TGTGCCAGCAGAAGTGCCACTATGAACACTGAAGCTTTCTTT.

CDR3 DNA: TGTGCCAGCAGCTTAGTGGGACTAGCGGGGGGCCCGAACACCGGGGAGCTGTTTTTT. It is translated as CASSLVGLAGGPNTGELFF. This chain connects TRBV7-9 to TRBJ2-2, with 15 bases lining up with TRBD2. The CDR3 covers 19 residues. J was trimmed by 0 bases and V by 1 base; bases with no gene match: 3. CDR1 and CDR2 from the germline V gene are SEHNR and FQNEAQ (reference sequence).

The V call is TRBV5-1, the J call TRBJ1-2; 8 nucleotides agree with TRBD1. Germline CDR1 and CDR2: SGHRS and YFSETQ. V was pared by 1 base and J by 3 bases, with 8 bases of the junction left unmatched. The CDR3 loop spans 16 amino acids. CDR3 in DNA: TGCGCCAGCAGCTTGAGCGGGGCAGGGGGCTACTATGGCTACACCTTC. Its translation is CASSLSGAGGYYGYTF.

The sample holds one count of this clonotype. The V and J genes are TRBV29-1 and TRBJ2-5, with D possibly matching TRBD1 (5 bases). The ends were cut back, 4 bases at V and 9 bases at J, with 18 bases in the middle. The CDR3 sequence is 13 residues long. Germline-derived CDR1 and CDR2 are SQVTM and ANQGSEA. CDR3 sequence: CSVAVDIRQPQYF. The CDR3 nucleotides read TGCAGCGTTGCGGTGGACATTAGGCAGCCCCAGTACTTC.

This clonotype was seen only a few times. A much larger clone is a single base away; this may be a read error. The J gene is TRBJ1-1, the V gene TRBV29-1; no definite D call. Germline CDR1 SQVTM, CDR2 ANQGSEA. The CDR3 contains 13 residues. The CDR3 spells CSVVGSQNTEVFF. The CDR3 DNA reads TGCAGCGTTGTAGGTAGCCAGAACACTGAAGTTTTCTTT.

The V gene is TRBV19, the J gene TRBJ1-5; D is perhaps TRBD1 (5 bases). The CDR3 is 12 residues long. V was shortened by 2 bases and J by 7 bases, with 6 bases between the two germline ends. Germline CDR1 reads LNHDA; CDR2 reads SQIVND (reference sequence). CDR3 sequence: CASSIQGQPQHF. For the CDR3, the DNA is TGTGCCAGTAGTATACAGGGCCAGCCCCAGCATTTT.

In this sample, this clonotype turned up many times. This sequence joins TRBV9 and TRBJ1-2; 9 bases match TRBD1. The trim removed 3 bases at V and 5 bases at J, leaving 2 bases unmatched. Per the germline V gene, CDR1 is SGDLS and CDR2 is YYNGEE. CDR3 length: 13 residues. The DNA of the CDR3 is TGTGCCAGCAGCGGACAGGGGGGGTATGGCTACACCTTC. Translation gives CASSGQGGYGYTF.

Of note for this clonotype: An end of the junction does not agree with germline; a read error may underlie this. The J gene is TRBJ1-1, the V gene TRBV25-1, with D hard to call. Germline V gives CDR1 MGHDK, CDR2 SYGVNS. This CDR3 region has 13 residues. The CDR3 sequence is CASSESGYGEAFF. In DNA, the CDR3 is TGTGCCAGCAGCGAATCTGGGTATGGTGAAGCTTTCTTT.

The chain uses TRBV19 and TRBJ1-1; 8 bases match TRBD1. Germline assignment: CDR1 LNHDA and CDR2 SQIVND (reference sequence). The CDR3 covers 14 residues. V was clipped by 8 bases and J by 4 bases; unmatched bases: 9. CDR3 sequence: CASQSGGWGTEAFF. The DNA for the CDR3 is TGTGCCAGTCAATCAGGGGGCTGGGGCACTGAAGCTTTCTTT.

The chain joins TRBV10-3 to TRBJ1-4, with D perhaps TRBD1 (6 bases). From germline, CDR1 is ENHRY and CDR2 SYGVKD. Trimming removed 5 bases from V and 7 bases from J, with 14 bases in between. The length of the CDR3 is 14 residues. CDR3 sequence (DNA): TGTGCCATCAGTTCAGGGGCGGAGGGTGAAAAACTGTTTTTT. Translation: CAISSGAEGEKLFF.

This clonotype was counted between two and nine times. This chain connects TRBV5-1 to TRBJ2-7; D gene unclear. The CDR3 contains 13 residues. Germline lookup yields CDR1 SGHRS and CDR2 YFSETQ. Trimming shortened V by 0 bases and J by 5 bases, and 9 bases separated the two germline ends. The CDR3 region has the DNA TGCGCCAGCAGCTTGGCCGGGTCCCACGAGCAGTACTTC. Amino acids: CASSLAGSHEQYF.

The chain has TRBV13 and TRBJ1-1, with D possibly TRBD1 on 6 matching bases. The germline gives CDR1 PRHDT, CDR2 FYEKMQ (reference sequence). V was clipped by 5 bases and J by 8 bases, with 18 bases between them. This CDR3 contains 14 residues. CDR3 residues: CASSPSGGRVEAFF. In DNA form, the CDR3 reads TGTGCCAGCAGCCCCTCTGGGGGGCGGGTCGAAGCTTTCTTT.

Written as DNA, the CDR3 is TGTGCCAGCTCACCAGAGGGCCGCGGATATAGCAATCAGCCCCAGCATTTT. Translated, it gives CASSPEGRGYSNQPQHF. This chain joins TRBV2 and TRBJ1-5; D is ambiguous. The germline V gene encodes CDR1 SNHLY and CDR2 FYNNEI. The CDR3 is 17 amino acids. The V and J ends lost 8 bases and 0 bases respectively, with 20 bases between them.

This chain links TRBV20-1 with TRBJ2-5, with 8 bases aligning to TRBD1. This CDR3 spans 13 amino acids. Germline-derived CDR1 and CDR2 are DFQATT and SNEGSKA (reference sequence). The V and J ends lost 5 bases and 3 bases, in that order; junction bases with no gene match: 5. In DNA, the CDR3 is TGCAGTGCTTCACCGACAGGGGAAGAGACCCAGTACTTC. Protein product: CSASPTGEETQYF.

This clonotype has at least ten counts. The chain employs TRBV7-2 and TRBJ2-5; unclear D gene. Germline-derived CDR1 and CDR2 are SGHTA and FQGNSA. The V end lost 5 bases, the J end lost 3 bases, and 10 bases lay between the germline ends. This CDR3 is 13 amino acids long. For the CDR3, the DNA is TGTGCCAGCAGCGCAGATACAGAAGAGACCCAGTACTTC. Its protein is CASSADTEETQYF. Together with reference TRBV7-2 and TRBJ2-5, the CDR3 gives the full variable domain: GAGVSQSPSNKVTEKGKDVELRCDPISGHTALYWYRQSLGQGLEFLIYFQGNSAPDKSGLPSDRFSAERTGGSVSTLTIQRTQQEDSAVYLCASSADTEETQYFGPGTRLLVL.

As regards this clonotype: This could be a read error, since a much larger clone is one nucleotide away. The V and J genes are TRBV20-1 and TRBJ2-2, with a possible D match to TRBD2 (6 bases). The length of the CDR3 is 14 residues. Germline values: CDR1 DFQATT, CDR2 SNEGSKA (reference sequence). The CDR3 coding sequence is TGCAGTGCTAGAACAGGATGGAACACCGGGGGGCTGTTTTTT. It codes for CSARTGWNTGGLFF.

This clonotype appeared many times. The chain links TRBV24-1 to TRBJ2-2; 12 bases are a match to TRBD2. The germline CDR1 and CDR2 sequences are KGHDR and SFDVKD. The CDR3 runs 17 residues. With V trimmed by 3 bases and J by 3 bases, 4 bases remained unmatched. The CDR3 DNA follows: TGTGCCACCAGTGATCCAGGACTAGCGGGATACACCGGGGAGCTGTTTTTT. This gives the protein CATSDPGLAGYTGELFF.

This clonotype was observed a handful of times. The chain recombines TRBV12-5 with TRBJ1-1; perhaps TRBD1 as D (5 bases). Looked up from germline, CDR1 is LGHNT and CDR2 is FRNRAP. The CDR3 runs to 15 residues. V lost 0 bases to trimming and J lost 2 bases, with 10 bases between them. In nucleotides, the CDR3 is TGTGCTAGTGGTTTGGTAGGCGGGGGAAACACTGAAGCTTTCTTT. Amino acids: CASGLVGGGNTEAFF. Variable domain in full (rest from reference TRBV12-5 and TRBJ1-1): DARVTQTPRHKVTEMGQEVTMRCQPILGHNTVFWYRQTMMQGLELLAYFRNRAPLDDSGMPKDRFSAEMPDATLATLKIQPSEPRDSAVYFCASGLVGGGNTEAFFGQGTRLTVV.

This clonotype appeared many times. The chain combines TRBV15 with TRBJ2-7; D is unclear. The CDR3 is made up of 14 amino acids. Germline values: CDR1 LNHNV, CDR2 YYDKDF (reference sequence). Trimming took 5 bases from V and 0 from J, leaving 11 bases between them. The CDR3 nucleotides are TGTGCCACCAGCGTGGGCCGAAGCTCCTACGAGCAGTACTTC. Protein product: CATSVGRSSYEQYF.

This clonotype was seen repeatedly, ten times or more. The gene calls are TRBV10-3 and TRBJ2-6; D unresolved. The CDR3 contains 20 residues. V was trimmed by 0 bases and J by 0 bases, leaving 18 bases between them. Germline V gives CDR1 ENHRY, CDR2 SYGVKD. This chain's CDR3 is CAISESITGILSSGANVLTF. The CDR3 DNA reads TGTGCCATCAGTGAGTCGATAACTGGAATATTGAGCTCTGGGGCCAACGTCCTGACTTTC.

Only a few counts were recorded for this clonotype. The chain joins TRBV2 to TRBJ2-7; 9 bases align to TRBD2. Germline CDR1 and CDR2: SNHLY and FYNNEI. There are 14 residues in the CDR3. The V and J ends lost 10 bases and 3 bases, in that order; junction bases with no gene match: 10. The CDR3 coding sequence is TGTGCCACCCGCAGAGCGGGAGGTGACTACGAGCAGTACTTC. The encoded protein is CATRRAGGDYEQYF.

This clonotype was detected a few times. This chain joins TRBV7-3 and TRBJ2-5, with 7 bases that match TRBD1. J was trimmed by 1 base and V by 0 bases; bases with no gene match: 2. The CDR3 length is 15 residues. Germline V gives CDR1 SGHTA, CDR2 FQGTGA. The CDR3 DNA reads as TGTGCCAGCAGCTTAACCCCAGGGGGCCAAGAGACCCAGTACTTC. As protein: CASSLTPGGQETQYF.

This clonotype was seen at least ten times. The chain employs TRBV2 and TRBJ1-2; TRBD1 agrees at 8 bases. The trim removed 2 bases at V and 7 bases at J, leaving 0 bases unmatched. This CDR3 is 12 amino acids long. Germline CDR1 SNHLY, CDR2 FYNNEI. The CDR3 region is CASSEQGAGYTF. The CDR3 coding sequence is TGTGCCAGCAGTGAACAGGGGGCTGGCTACACCTTC.

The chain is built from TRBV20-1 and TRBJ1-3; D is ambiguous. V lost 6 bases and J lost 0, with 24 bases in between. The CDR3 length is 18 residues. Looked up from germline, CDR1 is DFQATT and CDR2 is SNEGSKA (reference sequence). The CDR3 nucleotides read TGCAGTGCCGAGCGCCCCGGACGGCGGCCCAACTCTGGAAACACCATATATTTT. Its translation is CSAERPGRRPNSGNTIYF.

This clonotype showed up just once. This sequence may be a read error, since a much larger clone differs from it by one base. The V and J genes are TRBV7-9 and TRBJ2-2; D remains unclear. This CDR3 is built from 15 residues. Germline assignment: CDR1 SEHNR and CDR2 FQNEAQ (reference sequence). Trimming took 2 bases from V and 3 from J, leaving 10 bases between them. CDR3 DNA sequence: TGTGCCAGCAGCTTAAGGGCTGACTACACCGGGGAGCTGTTTTTT. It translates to CASSLRADYTGELFF.